The clone carrying this TCR beta chain occurred a few times. Its antigen is not identified. These data are taken from a study of response to subunit inactivated influenza vaccine. General study results and limits: Authors suggested few new T cells are recruited by each seasonal influenza vaccination.

TCRdb reprocessed the RT-PCR reads with MiXCR, giving one entry per CDR3 protein. This sample carries 500,000 to 600,000 distinct CDR3 sequences, 12% of them seen once, and the ten largest clones take 9.5% to 13%. Germline V gene sequence: CDR1 SGDLS, CDR2 YYNGEE. The length of the CDR3 is 15 residues. Trimming left V 1 base short and J 4 bases short, with 11 bases between. The clonotype originates from a man between 45 and 60 years old who received an inactivated influenza vaccine. The J gene is TRBJ2-2, the V gene TRBV9; a weak D match, TRBD1 (5 bases). Sequencing was performed on PBMCs from blood, taken on the day of vaccination. CDR3 nucleotide sequence: TGTGCCAGCAGCGTATCAGGGCTGGGCACCGGGGAGCTGTTTTTT. It specifies CASSVSGLGTGELFF.